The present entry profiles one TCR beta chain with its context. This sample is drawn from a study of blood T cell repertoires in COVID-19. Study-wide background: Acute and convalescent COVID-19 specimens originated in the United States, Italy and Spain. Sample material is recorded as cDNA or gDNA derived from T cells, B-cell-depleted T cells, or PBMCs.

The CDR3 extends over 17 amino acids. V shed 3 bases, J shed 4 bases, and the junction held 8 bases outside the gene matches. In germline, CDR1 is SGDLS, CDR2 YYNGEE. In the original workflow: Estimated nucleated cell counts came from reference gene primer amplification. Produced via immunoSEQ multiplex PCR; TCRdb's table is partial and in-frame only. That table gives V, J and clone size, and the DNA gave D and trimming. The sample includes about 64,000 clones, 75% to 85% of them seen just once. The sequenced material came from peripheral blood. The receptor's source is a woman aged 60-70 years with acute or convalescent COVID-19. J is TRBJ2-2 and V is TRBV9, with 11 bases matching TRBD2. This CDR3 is CASSGRLAGSTTGELFF. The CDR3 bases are TGTGCCAGCAGCGGGCGACTAGCGGGGTCGACCACCGGGGAGCTGTTTTTT.